This TCR beta chain was recorded in a study of T cell responses to AZD1222 COVID-19 vaccine. Notes on the study in general: With two AZD1222 doses given, Spike-specific TCR breadth and depth both rose. Sampled repertoires all dated from after the peak T cell response. Donors were largely white British and mainly female; clonal diversity was possibly underestimated.

The assay was immunoSEQ multiplex PCR, and TCRdb's table has in-frame clones only and misses some. The sample yields 96,000 or so clones, about nine tenths seen once. CDR3 size: 13 residues. CDR1 is KGHSH, CDR2 LQKENI, per germline. Between the trimmed V and J ends, which lost 2 bases and 4 bases, there was a span of 8 bases. About this clone itself: Its antigen is unidentified.

This material consisted of peripheral blood, taken on day 0 of AZD1222 vaccination. The chain carries TRBV18 and TRBJ1-1; no firm D call. This sequence originates from an adult in good health. The CDR3 DNA is TGTGCCAGCTCACCAGAGAGTTCCACTGAAGCTTTCTTT. Protein: CASSPESSTEAFF.